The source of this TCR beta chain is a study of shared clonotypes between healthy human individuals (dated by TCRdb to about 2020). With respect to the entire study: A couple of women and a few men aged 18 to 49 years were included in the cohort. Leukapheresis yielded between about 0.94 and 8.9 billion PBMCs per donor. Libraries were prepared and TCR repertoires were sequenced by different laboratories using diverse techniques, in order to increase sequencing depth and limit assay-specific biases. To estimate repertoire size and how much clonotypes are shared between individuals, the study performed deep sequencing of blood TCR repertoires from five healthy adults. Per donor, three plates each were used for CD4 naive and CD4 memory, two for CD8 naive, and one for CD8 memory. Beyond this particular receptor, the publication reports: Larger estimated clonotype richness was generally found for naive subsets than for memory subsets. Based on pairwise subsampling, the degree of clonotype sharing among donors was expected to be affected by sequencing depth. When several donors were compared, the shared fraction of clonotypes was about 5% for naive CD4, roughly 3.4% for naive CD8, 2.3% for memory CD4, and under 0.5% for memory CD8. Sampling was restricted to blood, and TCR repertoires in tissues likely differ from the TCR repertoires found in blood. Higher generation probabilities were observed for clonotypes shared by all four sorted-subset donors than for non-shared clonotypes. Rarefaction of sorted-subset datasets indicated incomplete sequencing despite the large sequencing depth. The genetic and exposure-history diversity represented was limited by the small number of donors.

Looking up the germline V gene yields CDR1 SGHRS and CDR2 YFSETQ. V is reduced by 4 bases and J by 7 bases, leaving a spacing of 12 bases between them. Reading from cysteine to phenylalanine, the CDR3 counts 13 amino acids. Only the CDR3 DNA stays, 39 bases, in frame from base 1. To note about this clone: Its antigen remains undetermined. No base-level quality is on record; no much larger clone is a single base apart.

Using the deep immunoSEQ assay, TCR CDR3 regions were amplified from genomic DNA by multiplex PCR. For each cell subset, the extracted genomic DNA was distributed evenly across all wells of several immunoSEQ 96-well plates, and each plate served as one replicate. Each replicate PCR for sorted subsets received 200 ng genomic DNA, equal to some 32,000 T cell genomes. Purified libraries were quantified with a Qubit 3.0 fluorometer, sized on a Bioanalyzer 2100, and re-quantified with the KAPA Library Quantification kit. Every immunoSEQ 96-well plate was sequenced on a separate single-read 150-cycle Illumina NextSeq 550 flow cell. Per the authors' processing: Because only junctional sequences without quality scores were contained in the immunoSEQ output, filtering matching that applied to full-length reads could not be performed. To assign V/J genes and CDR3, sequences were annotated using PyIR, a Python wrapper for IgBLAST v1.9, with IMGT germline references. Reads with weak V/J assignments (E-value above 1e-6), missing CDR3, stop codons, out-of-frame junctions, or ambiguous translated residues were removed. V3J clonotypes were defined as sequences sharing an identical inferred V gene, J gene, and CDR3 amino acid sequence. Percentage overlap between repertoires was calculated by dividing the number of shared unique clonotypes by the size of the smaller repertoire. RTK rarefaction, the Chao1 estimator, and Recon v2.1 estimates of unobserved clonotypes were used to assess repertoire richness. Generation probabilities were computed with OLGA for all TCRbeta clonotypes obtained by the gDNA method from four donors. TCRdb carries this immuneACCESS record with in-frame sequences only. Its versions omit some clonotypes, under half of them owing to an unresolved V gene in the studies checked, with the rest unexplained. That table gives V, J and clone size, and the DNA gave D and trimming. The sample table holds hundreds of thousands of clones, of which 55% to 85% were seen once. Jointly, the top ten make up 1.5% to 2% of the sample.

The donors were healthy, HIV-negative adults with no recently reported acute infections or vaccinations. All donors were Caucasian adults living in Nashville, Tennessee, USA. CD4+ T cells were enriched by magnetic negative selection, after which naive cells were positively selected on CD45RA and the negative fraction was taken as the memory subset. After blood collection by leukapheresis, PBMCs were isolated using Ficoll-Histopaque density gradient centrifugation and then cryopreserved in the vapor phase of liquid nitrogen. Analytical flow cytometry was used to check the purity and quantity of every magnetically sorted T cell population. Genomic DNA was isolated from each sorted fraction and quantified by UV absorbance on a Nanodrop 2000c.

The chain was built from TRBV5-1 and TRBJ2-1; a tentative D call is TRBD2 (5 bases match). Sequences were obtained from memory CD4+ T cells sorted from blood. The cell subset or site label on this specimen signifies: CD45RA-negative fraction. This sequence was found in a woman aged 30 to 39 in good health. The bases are TGCGCCAGCAGCCCGGGAATGGGAAATGAGCAGTTCTTC. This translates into CASSPGMGNEQFF.